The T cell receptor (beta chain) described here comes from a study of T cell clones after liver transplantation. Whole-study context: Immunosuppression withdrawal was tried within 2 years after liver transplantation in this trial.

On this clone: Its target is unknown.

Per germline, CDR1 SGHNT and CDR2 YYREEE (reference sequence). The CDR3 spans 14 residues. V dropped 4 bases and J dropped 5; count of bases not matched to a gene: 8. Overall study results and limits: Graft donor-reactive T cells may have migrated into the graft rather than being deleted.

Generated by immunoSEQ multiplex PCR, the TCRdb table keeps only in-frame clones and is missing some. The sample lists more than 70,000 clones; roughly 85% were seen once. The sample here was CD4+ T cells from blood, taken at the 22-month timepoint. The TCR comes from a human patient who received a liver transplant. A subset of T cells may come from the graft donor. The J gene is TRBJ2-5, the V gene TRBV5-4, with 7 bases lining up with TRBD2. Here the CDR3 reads CASSPKTSVETQYF. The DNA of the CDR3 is TGTGCCAGCAGCCCAAAAACTAGCGTGGAGACCCAGTACTTC. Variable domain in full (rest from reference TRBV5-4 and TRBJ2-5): ETGVTQSPTHLIKTRGQQVTLRCSSQSGHNTVSWYQQALGQGPQFIFQYYREEENGRGNFPPRFSGLQFPNYSSELNVNALELDDSALYLCASSPKTSVETQYFGPGTRLLVL.